The 11 T cell receptor beta chains below all came from one sample that was sequenced in a study of control samples from healthy donors and cancer patients. The repertoire was sequenced with immunoSEQ multiplex PCR; TCRdb's copy has only in-frame clones and lacks some. Among tens of thousands of clones listed, roughly 90% were seen once. The sequencing sample was made of PBMCs. The receptors here all came from a man aged 40-55 years with colorectal cancer.

The chain employs TRBV11-2 and TRBJ2-1; maybe TRBD1 (5 bases). V was trimmed by 3 bases and J by 2 bases, leaving 11 bases between them. Germline-derived CDR1 and CDR2 are SGHAT and FQNNGV. This CDR3 is 15 amino acids long. As DNA, the CDR3 is TGTGCCAGCAGCTTTTTTCAGGGTACCTACAATGAGCAGTTCTTC. It encodes CASSFFQGTYNEQFF.

About this clone itself: A junction end diverges from the germline sequence, so it may reflect a read error. The chain links TRBV7-9 to TRBJ1-5; D remains unclear. The CDR3 spans 15 residues. The germline CDR1 and CDR2 sequences are SEHNR and FQNEAQ (reference sequence). CDR3 sequence reads: CASSLDGSSNRPQHF. CDR3 DNA: TGTGCCAGCAGCTTAGATGGGAGTAGCAATCGGCCCCAGCATTTT.

V usage is TRBV7-9 and J usage is TRBJ1-1; TRBD1 matches at 7 bases. The CDR3 has 15 amino acids. The J segment lost 5 bases and the V segment lost 5 bases, leaving 11 bases of the junction unmatched. Germline CDR1 reads SEHNR; CDR2 reads FQNEAQ (reference sequence). The CDR3 reads CASSQGQVGMTEAFF. The DNA of the CDR3 is TGTGCCAGCAGCCAAGGACAGGTCGGCATGACTGAAGCTTTCTTT. The full variable domain, with the rest looked up from reference TRBV7-9 and TRBJ1-1, is DTGVSQNPRHKITKRGQNVTFRCDPISEHNRLYWYRQTLGQGPEFLTYFQNEAQLEKSRLLSDRFSAERPKGSFSTLEIQRTEQGDSAMYLCASSQGQVGMTEAFFGQGTRLTVV.

This chain links TRBV6-1 with TRBJ1-2; D call uncertain. Germline assignment: CDR1 MNHNS and CDR2 SASEGT. The CDR3 contains 15 residues. V was clipped by 1 base and J by 7 bases, with 16 bases between them. In DNA, the CDR3 is TGTGCCAGCAGTGAAGTGCACCTCGCTGCGCGTGGCTACACCTTC. Protein sequence: CASSEVHLAARGYTF.

This chain joins TRBV7-8 and TRBJ1-3, with D tentatively TRBD1 (6 bases). Trimming took 7 bases from V and 4 from J, leaving 14 bases between them. Germline CDR1 SGHVS, CDR2 FQNEAQ. This CDR3 is 14 amino acids long. The DNA of the CDR3 is TGTGCCAGCACAACAGGGTCTCTCGGAAACACCATATATTTT. Protein sequence: CASTTGSLGNTIYF. Supplemented by reference TRBV7-8 and TRBJ1-3, the full variable domain reads GAGVSQSPRYKVAKRGQDVALRCDPISGHVSLFWYQQALGQGPEFLTYFQNEAQLDKSGLPSDRFFAERPEGSVSTLKIQRTQQEDSAVYLCASTTGSLGNTIYFGEGSWLTVV.

This sequence joins TRBV5-1 and TRBJ1-2; the D is unclear. CDR1 is SGHRS, CDR2 YFSETQ, per germline. Between the trimmed V and J ends, which lost 3 bases and 7 bases, there was a span of 16 bases. CDR3 length equals 14 residues. The CDR3 DNA sequence: TGCGCCAGCAGCTCGACCGGGCCCCAGACTGGCTACACCTTC. Translating gives CASSSTGPQTGYTF.

The rearrangement links TRBV19 to TRBJ2-7, with TRBD2 as a possible D gene (6 bases). CDR3 length: 13 amino acids. Germline values: CDR1 LNHDA, CDR2 SQIVND (reference sequence). Trimming stripped 5 bases from V and 3 bases from J, with 11 bases between. Written as DNA, the CDR3 is TGTGCCAGTAGTTGGGGGGTCCACTACGAGCAGTACTTC. It translates to CASSWGVHYEQYF. Together with reference TRBV19 and TRBJ2-7, the CDR3 gives the full variable domain: DGGITQSPKYLFRKEGQNVTLSCEQNLNHDAMYWYRQDPGQGLRLIYYSQIVNDFQKGDIAEGYSVSREKKESFPLTVTSAQKNPTAFYLCASSWGVHYEQYFGPGTRLTVT.

This chain connects TRBV11-2 to TRBJ2-1; the D gene is possibly TRBD1 (6 bases). The CDR3 totals 16 residues. V was shortened by 5 bases and J by 10 bases, with 24 bases between the two germline ends. Germline V gene sequence: CDR1 SGHAT, CDR2 FQNNGV. Here the CDR3 reads CASSISGDIKVWEQFF. Written as DNA, the CDR3 is TGTGCCAGCAGCATTAGTGGGGACATAAAGGTATGGGAGCAGTTCTTC.

The chain links TRBV3-1 (or the pseudogene TRBV3-2) to TRBJ2-5, with TRBD2 matching 7 bases. The CDR3 totals 13 residues. CDR1 is LGHDT, CDR2 YNNKEL, per germline (reference sequence). Trimming took 1 base from V and 7 from J; bases not matched to a gene: 3. The CDR3 nucleotides are TGTGCCAGCAGCCAAGGGTTAGCGGGGACCCAGTACTTC. Translation: CASSQGLAGTQYF.

The V call is TRBV18, the J call TRBJ1-1; 7 positions agree with TRBD1. The V gene end was trimmed by 5 bases and the J gene end by 4 bases; junction bases not matched to a gene: 7. The germline V gene has CDR1 KGHSH and CDR2 LQKENI. This CDR3 has 14 amino acids. The CDR3 region has the DNA TGTGCCAGCTCAGGGTCCGACAGGGCCACTGAAGCTTTCTTT. Amino acids: CASSGSDRATEAFF.

This clone was seen more than once but under ten times. This chain's CDR3 is CASSLGAKVDEQYF. Here the CDR3 DNA reads TGTGCCAGCAGCCTAGGGGCAAAGGTAGACGAGCAGTACTTC. The V gene is TRBV11-3, the J gene TRBJ2-7; a possible D gene is TRBD1 (5 bases). Germline lookup yields CDR1 SGHNT and CDR2 YENEEA. CDR3 size: 14 residues. V was trimmed by 5 bases and J by 5 bases, leaving 16 bases between them.